This passage covers 20 T cell receptor beta chains from one sample sequenced in a study of T cells expressing NK-cell markers. Using the 5' RACE reads, TCRdb records one entry per CDR3 protein without DNA. Its table records over 150,000 distinct CDR3 sequences. The specimen was blood T cells: a sorted CD56 or NKG2C T cell subset, CD4+ or CD8+ T cells, or bulk PBMC T cells (not recorded which). The source is a woman between 45 and 60 years old in good health.

V and J are TRBV6-1 and TRBJ2-3; TCRdb's D call of TRBD1 is untestable without DNA. There are 15 residues in the CDR3. From germline, CDR1 is MNHNS and CDR2 SASEGT. The CDR3 sequence: CASGTPGSSPDTQYF.

The chain is built from TRBV6-2 or TRBV6-3 and TRBJ2-2. This CDR3 spans 11 amino acids. Germline V gene sequence: CDR1 MNHEY, CDR2 SVGEGT. CDR3 region: CASSYGGELFF.

The chain carries TRBV20-1 and TRBJ1-2; TCRdb proposes TRBD1, but this gene call is untestable without DNA. Germline values: CDR1 DFQATT, CDR2 SNEGSKA (reference sequence). The length of the CDR3 is 11 residues. The CDR3 here is CSAQDEYGYTF.

Here the CDR3 reads CASSLGIGGWENTEAFF. V is TRBV7-8 and J is TRBJ1-1; the D gene TCRdb calls, TRBD1, cannot be checked with no DNA. Germline-derived CDR1 and CDR2 are SGHVS and FQNEAQ. This CDR3 has 17 amino acids.

The V call is TRBV11-3, the J call TRBJ2-2; as DNA is missing, the TRBD1 call by TCRdb cannot be tested. CDR3 length: 15 residues. Looked up from germline, CDR1 is SGHNT and CDR2 is YENEEA. The CDR3 loop reads CASSLAEVSAGELFF.

The CDR3 region is CATADSVDRELFF. This chain joins TRBV6-1 and TRBJ2-2; TCRdb selects TRBD1, and the lack of DNA leaves this call unchecked. The CDR3 is 13 amino acids. CDR1 MNHNS and CDR2 SASEGT come from the germline V gene.

The J gene is TRBJ2-3, the V gene TRBV11-2. There are 14 residues in the CDR3. Germline V gene data show CDR1 as SGHAT and CDR2 as FQNNGV. Here the CDR3 reads CASSFASGTDTQYF.

The chain recombines TRBV19 with TRBJ2-3; the D call from TCRdb, TRBD2, cannot be confirmed without DNA. Germline V CDR1 and CDR2: LNHDA, SQIVND (reference sequence). CDR3 length: 17 residues. This chain's CDR3 is CASTVTGGPSGTDTQYF.

The chain recombines TRBV10-3 with TRBJ2-2; TCRdb picks TRBD1, but there is no DNA to check that call. This CDR3 has 15 residues. The V gene's germline CDR1 is ENHRY and CDR2 SYGVKD. The CDR3 loop is CAISETGANTGELFF.

The rearrangement uses TRBV5-1 and TRBJ2-7. Germline V lookup: CDR1 SGHRS, CDR2 YFSETQ. The CDR3 covers 15 residues. The CDR3 spells CASSLESGSAYEQYF.

This chain joins TRBV5-1 and TRBJ1-5; TCRdb designates TRBD1, a call that cannot be tested without DNA. This CDR3 has 13 amino acids. From germline, CDR1 is SGHRS and CDR2 YFSETQ. The CDR3 is CASRVDSRQPQHF.

The chain has TRBV5-1 and TRBJ2-5; the D gene TCRdb calls, TRBD2, cannot be checked with no DNA. Germline CDR1 reads SGHRS; CDR2 reads YFSETQ. This CDR3 region has 17 residues. This CDR3 is CASSLDEIAGGQETQYF.

The chain is built from TRBV4-1 and TRBJ2-7; TCRdb's assignment of TRBD1 cannot be checked, as there is no DNA. This CDR3 comprises 15 residues. CDR1 is MGHRA and CDR2 is YSYEKL in the germline V gene. CDR3: CASSLTGTGSYEQYF.

This sequence joins TRBV7-9 and TRBJ2-1; TCRdb indicates TRBD1, and absent DNA this call remains unverified. CDR3 length: 12 residues. Germline V lookup: CDR1 SEHNR, CDR2 FQNEAQ (reference sequence). CDR3: CASNRQYNEQFF.

J is TRBJ1-1 and V is TRBV4-1. Germline V lookup: CDR1 MGHRA, CDR2 YSYEKL. The CDR3 has 15 residues. This CDR3 reads CASSQAEEGNTEAFF.

The chain couples TRBV9 to TRBJ2-5; no DNA is available, so the TRBD2 call from TCRdb remains unchecked. CDR1 SGDLS and CDR2 YYNGEE come from the germline V gene. The CDR3 is 13 amino acids. The CDR3 here is CASSVLSGETQYF.

This rearrangement joins TRBV7-8 to TRBJ1-2. Per germline, CDR1 SGHVS and CDR2 FQNEAQ. The CDR3 extends over 12 amino acids. CDR3 sequence: CASSLGPQEITF. Based on the CDR3 plus reference TRBV7-8 and TRBJ1-2, the full variable domain is GAGVSQSPRYKVAKRGQDVALRCDPISGHVSLFWYQQALGQGPEFLTYFQNEAQLDKSGLPSDRFFAERPEGSVSTLKIQRTQQEDSAVYLCASSLGPQEITFGSGTRLTVV.

The CDR3 spells CASSLGFRDYDSTDTQYF. The V call is TRBV7-2, the J call TRBJ2-3. In germline, CDR1 is SGHTA, CDR2 FQGNSA. The CDR3 length is 18 residues.

The genes are TRBV6-1 and TRBJ1-1. This CDR3 contains 13 residues. CDR1 and CDR2 (germline): MNHNS, SASEGT. CDR3 residues: CASRGLTVAEAFF.

CDR3: CASSSWAWTEAFF. J is TRBJ1-1 and V is TRBV6-5; the TCRdb call, TRBD1, lacks DNA for checking. CDR1 and CDR2 (germline): MNHEY, SVGAGI. This CDR3 comprises 13 residues.